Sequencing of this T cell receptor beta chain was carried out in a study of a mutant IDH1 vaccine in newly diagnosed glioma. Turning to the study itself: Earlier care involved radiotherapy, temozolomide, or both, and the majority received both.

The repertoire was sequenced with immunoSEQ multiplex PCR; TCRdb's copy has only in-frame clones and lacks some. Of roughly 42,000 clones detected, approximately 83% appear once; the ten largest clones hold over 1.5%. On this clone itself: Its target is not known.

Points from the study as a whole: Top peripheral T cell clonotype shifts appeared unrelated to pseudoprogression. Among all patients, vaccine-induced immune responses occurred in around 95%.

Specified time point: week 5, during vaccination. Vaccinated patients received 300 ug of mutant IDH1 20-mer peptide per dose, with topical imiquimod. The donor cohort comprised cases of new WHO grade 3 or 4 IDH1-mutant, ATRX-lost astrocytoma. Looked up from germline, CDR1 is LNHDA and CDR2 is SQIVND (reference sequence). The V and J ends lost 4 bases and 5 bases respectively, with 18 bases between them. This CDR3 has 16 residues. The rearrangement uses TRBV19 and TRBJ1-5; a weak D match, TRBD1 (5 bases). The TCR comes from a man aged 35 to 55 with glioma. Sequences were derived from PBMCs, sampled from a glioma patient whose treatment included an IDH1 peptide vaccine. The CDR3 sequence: CASSTTGGSHYQPQHF. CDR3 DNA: TGTGCCAGTAGTACAACTGGGGGTAGCCACTATCAGCCCCAGCATTTT.